This T cell receptor (beta chain) was documented in a study of T cells in Graves' hyperthyroidism and ophthalmopathy. The TCR beta CDR3 regions underwent amplification using RNA transcripts as the source. Primed by the HTBI set, a first-round RT-PCR was run on the TCR CDR3. TCRdb reprocessed the multiplex PCR reads via MiXCR and lists one record per CDR3 protein. The repertoire holds some 500,000 distinct CDR3 sequences, with around 14% as singletons. Trimming removed 5 bases at V and 5 bases at J, with 15 bases between. This CDR3 contains 14 residues. CDR1 and CDR2 (germline): SEHNR, FQNEAQ (reference sequence). On this clonotype itself: The target antigen is unknown.

Hyperthyroidism patients were newly diagnosed, had disease duration under 2 months, and were aged 18 to 65 years. Patients were excluded because of uncontrolled infection, other autoimmune disease, pregnancy or lactation. Diagnostic assessment was based on clinical symptoms, serum thyroxine and TRAb, thyroid ultrasound and orbital computed tomography. Findings of the study overall: Ophthalmopathy and stable hyperthyroidism were separated by a 13 V-J model.

The specimen was blood. The rearrangement joins TRBV7-9 to TRBJ1-2; a possible D gene is TRBD1 (6 bases). This TCR was recovered from a woman aged 18-29 years with Graves' hyperthyroidism. CDR3 region: CASSRPGTSYGYTF. CDR3 DNA: TGTGCCAGCAGCCGCCCGGGGACATCATATGGCTACACCTTC.